Following are 12 T cell receptor beta chains from one sample sequenced in a study of blood T cell repertoires in COVID-19. Measured with immunoSEQ multiplex PCR; TCRdb has only the in-frame clones, and not every one. The sample lists roughly 300,000 clones; over 75% were seen once. Sequencing was carried out using peripheral blood. These TCRs come from a human donor in a cohort sampled during active COVID-19.

This chain uses TRBV29-1 with TRBJ2-5; TRBD1 matches at 7 bases. Germline loops: CDR1 SQVTM, CDR2 ANQGSEA. The CDR3 has 15 amino acids. With 7 bases clipped from V and 2 bases from J, the junction kept 13 bases outside the gene matches. CDR3 bases: TGCAGCGCCCTTGGACTCCCGGGACAGCAAGAGACCCAGTACTTC. Its protein is CSALGLPGQQETQYF.

A remark on this clone: Other nucleotide sequences from this sample produce the same CDR3. V usage is TRBV6-5 and J usage is TRBJ1-5; D possibly corresponds to TRBD1 (6 bases). Germline CDR1 reads MNHEY; CDR2 reads SVGAGI. Trimming cost V 7 bases and J 4 bases, with 11 bases left between them. This CDR3 has 13 amino acids. This CDR3 is CASKGGGNQPQHF. The CDR3 DNA follows: TGTGCCAGCAAAGGGGGGGGAAATCAGCCCCAGCATTTT.

The V gene is TRBV13, the J gene TRBJ1-6; D call uncertain. The CDR3 loop spans 16 amino acids. V was clipped by 4 bases and J by 7 bases, with 17 bases between them. Germline V gives CDR1 PRHDT, CDR2 FYEKMQ (reference sequence). The CDR3 spells CASSSESGLGNSPLHF. The CDR3 DNA sequence: TGTGCCAGCAGCTCAGAAAGCGGGTTAGGCAATTCACCCCTCCACTTT.

The J gene is TRBJ2-5, the V gene TRBV2; D remains ambiguous. This CDR3 has 12 residues. Trimming stripped 1 base from V and 3 bases from J, with 3 bases between. CDR1 is SNHLY and CDR2 is FYNNEI in the germline V gene. CDR3 in amino acids: CASSEGEETQYF. The CDR3 region has the DNA TGTGCCAGCAGTGAAGGAGAAGAGACCCAGTACTTC.

The CDR3 DNA reads as TGTGCCAGTAGATCGACAGAATCCTACAATGAGCAGTTCTTC. It encodes CASRSTESYNEQFF. The genes are TRBV19 and TRBJ2-1; a weak D match, TRBD1 (5 bases). The CDR3 length is 14 residues. Trimming removed 6 bases at V and 1 base at J, with 10 bases between. Germline V gene lookup returns CDR1 LNHDA and CDR2 SQIVND (reference sequence).

V usage is TRBV5-1 and J usage is TRBJ2-3; 9 positions match TRBD2. The CDR3 consists of 15 residues. V shed 4 bases and J 1 base; nucleotides not matched to a gene: 4. From germline, CDR1 is SGHRS and CDR2 YFSETQ. This CDR3 reads CASSRRTSGTDTQYF. DNA of the CDR3: TGCGCCAGCAGCCGGAGGACTAGCGGCACAGATACGCAGTATTTT.

There are many counts of this clone. J is TRBJ2-5 and V is TRBV5-5; D is uncertain. CDR3 length: 14 amino acids. With 0 bases removed from V and 1 base from J, the gap between germline ends came to 7 bases. Germline CDR1 reads SGHKS; CDR2 reads YYEKEE (reference sequence). CDR3 amino acids: CASSLGSSQETQYF. The CDR3 nucleotides read TGTGCCAGCAGCTTGGGGAGTTCCCAAGAGACCCAGTACTTC.

The rearrangement joins TRBV27 to TRBJ1-1, with 7 bases lining up with TRBD1. The CDR3 sequence is 13 residues long. Germline V gene data show CDR1 as MNHEY and CDR2 as SMNVEV (reference sequence). With V trimmed by 5 bases and J by 4 bases, 4 bases remained unmatched. The CDR3 sequence: CASSPSGGTEAFF. CDR3 DNA sequence: TGTGCCAGCAGTCCGTCAGGGGGCACTGAAGCTTTCTTT.

The gene calls are TRBV18 and TRBJ1-5; D is perhaps TRBD1 (6 bases). Germline CDR1 reads KGHSH; CDR2 reads LQKENI. Trimming shortened V by 3 bases and J by 4 bases, and 10 bases separated the two germline ends. This CDR3 comprises 14 residues. CDR3 DNA sequence: TGTGCCAGCTCACCGACAGGAGATAATCAGCCCCAGCATTTT. This gives the protein CASSPTGDNQPQHF.

The CDR3 loop reads CASSLAEGTPYPWYF. The CDR3, as DNA: TGTGCCAGCAGCTTAGCGGAGGGGACCCCATACCCTTGGTACTTC. The chain recombines TRBV7-8 with TRBJ2-5; D might be TRBD2 (6 bases). The V end lost 0 bases, the J end lost 13 bases, and 21 bases lay between the germline ends. The CDR3 is 15 residues long. Germline values: CDR1 SGHVS, CDR2 FQNEAQ.

The chain recombines TRBV7-3 with TRBJ2-1; 7 bases agree with TRBD2. There are 15 residues in the CDR3. Looked up from germline, CDR1 is SGHTA and CDR2 is FQGTGA. With V trimmed by 5 bases and J by 3 bases, 7 bases remained unmatched. The CDR3 coding sequence is TGTGCCAGCAGCGCTGGGGGAGGGAACTACAATGAGCAGTTCTTC. It specifies CASSAGGGNYNEQFF.

The chain carries TRBV6-1 and TRBJ2-7; 10 bases are a match to TRBD1. The trim removed 3 bases at V and 6 bases at J, leaving 8 bases unmatched. Germline V gene lookup returns CDR1 MNHNS and CDR2 SASEGT. The CDR3 is made up of 15 amino acids. The CDR3 here is CASSEVSGTGAEQYF. CDR3 sequence (DNA): TGTGCCAGCAGTGAGGTTTCCGGGACAGGGGCCGAGCAGTACTTC.